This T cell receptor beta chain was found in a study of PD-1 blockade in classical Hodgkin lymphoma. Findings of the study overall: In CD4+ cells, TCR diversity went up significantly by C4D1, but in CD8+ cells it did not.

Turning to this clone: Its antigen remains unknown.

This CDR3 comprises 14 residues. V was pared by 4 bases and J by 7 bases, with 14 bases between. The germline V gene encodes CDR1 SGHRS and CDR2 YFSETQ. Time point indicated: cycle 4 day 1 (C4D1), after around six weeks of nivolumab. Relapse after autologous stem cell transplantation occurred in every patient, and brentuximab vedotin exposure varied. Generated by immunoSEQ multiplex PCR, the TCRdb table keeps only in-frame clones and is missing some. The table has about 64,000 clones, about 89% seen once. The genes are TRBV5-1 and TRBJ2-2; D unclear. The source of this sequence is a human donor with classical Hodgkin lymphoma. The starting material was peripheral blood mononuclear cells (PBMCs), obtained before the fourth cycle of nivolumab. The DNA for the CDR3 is TGCGCCAGCAGCGGATCAGGATTTAACGGGGAGCTGTTTTTT. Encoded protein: CASSGSGFNGELFF.